These 15 T cell receptor beta chains came from one sample sequenced in a study of cytomegalovirus exposure and HLA in healthy donors. A multiplex PCR was run with 60 Vbeta primers and 13 Jbeta primers. Only in-frame clones appear in the TCRdb table, and some are missing; sequencing was by immunoSEQ multiplex PCR. The table records some 150,000 clones, 77% of them present only once. The material sequenced was PBMCs. These receptors all come from a female donor in good health and CMV-seronegative.

This clone was found a few times. The chain recombines TRBV6-1 with TRBJ1-1; D may be TRBD1 (5 bases). The germline V gene encodes CDR1 MNHNS and CDR2 SASEGT. V was pared by 7 bases and J by 3 bases, with 9 bases between. This CDR3 spans 12 amino acids. The CDR3, as DNA: TGTGCCAGCACCAGGGTTGACACTGAAGCTTTCTTT. Its protein is CASTRVDTEAFF.

The chain carries TRBV12-5 and TRBJ2-7; 8 positions match TRBD2. CDR3 length: 14 residues. Trimming removed 1 base from V and 4 bases from J; junction bases left unmatched: 3. CDR1 and CDR2 (germline): LGHNT, FRNRAP. The CDR3 DNA follows: TGTGCTAGTGGTTTGGAGACGGGGGGGTACGAGCAGTACTTC. Its translation is CASGLETGGYEQYF.

The V call is TRBV6-5, the J call TRBJ1-4, with D tentatively TRBD1 (6 bases). The V gene's germline CDR1 is MNHEY and CDR2 SVGAGI. This CDR3 has 15 amino acids. Trimming removed 8 bases from V and 0 bases from J, with 13 bases in between. CDR3 DNA: TGTGCCAGCCAAGAATCAGGGGCAACTAATGAAAAACTGTTTTTT. This translates into CASQESGATNEKLFF.

With respect to this clone: This same CDR3 is encoded by further DNA sequences in the sample. V usage is TRBV27 and J usage is TRBJ1-5, with TRBD1 as a possible D gene (6 bases). The germline V gene has CDR1 MNHEY and CDR2 SMNVEV (reference sequence). The length of the CDR3 is 15 residues. Trimming took off 3 bases at V and 2 bases at J, with 11 bases between the two ends. CDR3 residues: CASSFGGGGNQPQHF. In DNA, the CDR3 is TGTGCCAGCAGTTTCGGGGGGGGCGGCAATCAGCCCCAGCATTTT.

The chain combines TRBV6-5 with TRBJ2-1, with 9 bases fitting TRBD1. Germline V lookup: CDR1 MNHEY, CDR2 SVGAGI. V was pared by 6 bases and J by 6 bases, with 6 bases of the junction left unmatched. There are 14 residues in the CDR3. This chain's CDR3 is CASSLQGARNEQFF. CDR3 bases: TGTGCCAGCAGCCTACAGGGGGCGCGCAATGAGCAGTTCTTC.

The chain uses TRBV18 and TRBJ2-4; 12 bases are a match to TRBD2. Trimming cost V 4 bases and J 2 bases; bases outside gene matches: 3. This CDR3 is 16 amino acids long. The germline V gene has CDR1 KGHSH and CDR2 LQKENI. The CDR3 nucleotides read TGTGCCAGCTCACTTGGACTAGCGGGACCCAAAAACATTCAGTACTTC. Protein: CASSLGLAGPKNIQYF.

This clone was seen only a few times. The V gene is TRBV5-1, the J gene TRBJ2-7; a weak D match, TRBD2 (6 bases). The length of the CDR3 is 13 residues. CDR1 and CDR2 (germline): SGHRS, YFSETQ. The V end was cut by 1 base, the J end by 7 bases, with 12 bases between. CDR3 DNA: TGCGCCAGCAGCTTGAACGGGGGTAGGGAGCAGTACTTC. Its translation: CASSLNGGREQYF.

In this sample, this clone turned up a few times. This rearrangement joins TRBV30 to TRBJ1-3; 8 nucleotides match TRBD1. V was clipped by 3 bases and J by 8 bases; unmatched bases: 6. In germline, CDR1 is GTSNPN, CDR2 SVGIG (reference sequence). The CDR3 is made up of 13 amino acids. The CDR3 protein is CAWSRGREYTIYF. CDR3 DNA: TGTGCCTGGAGCAGGGGGCGCGAGTACACCATATATTTT. The entire variable domain, with the rest obtained from reference TRBV30 and TRBJ1-3, is as follows: SQTIHQWPATLVQPVGSPLSLECTVEGTSNPNLYWYRQAAGRGLQLLFYSVGIGQISSEVPQNLSASRPQDRQFILSSKKLLLSDSGFYLCAWSRGREYTIYFGEGSWLTVV.

The chain links TRBV2 to TRBJ2-1; a possible D gene is TRBD2 (5 bases). Trimming left V 4 bases short and J 8 bases short, with 9 bases between. This CDR3 has 12 residues. Germline V lookup: CDR1 SNHLY, CDR2 FYNNEI. CDR3 bases: TGTGCCAGCAGTGGGGCTAGCCATGAGCAGTTCTTC. It translates to CASSGASHEQFF.

The chain combines TRBV19 with TRBJ1-2; D is unresolved. Germline loops: CDR1 LNHDA, CDR2 SQIVND (reference sequence). The CDR3 sequence is 15 residues long. The CDR3 sequence: CATTPGVLDNYGYTF. In nucleotides, the CDR3 is TGTGCTACAACCCCCGGGGTCCTGGATAACTATGGCTACACCTTC.

CDR3 nucleotide sequence: TGTGCCAGTACCGCCAGGGGAGATCAGCCCCAGCATTTT. Translating it yields CASTARGDQPQHF. The chain combines TRBV19 with TRBJ1-5; D might be TRBD1 (6 bases). Germline V gene lookup returns CDR1 LNHDA and CDR2 SQIVND (reference sequence). The CDR3 runs 13 residues. Trimming stripped 7 bases from V and 5 bases from J, with 12 bases between.

J is TRBJ2-7 and V is TRBV9, with TRBD1 matching over 7 bases. The trim removed 0 bases at V and 5 bases at J, leaving 14 bases unmatched. This CDR3 spans 17 amino acids. Per the germline V gene, CDR1 is SGDLS and CDR2 is YYNGEE. The DNA of the CDR3 is TGTGCCAGCAGCGTAGCGCCCCAGGGGGATCTACGTAACGAGCAGTACTTC. Its protein is CASSVAPQGDLRNEQYF.

The rearrangement links TRBV27 to TRBJ2-1; D remains unclear. The length of the CDR3 is 11 residues. Trimming shortened V by 6 bases and J by 6 bases, and 6 bases separated the two germline ends. Looked up from germline, CDR1 is MNHEY and CDR2 is SMNVEV (reference sequence). CDR3 sequence: CASRSFNEQFF. The CDR3 region has the DNA TGTGCCAGCAGGAGCTTCAATGAGCAGTTCTTC.

This clone was counted only a few times. The V and J genes are TRBV27 and TRBJ2-2; D not certain. The CDR3 runs to 11 residues. Germline V gene sequence: CDR1 MNHEY, CDR2 SMNVEV (reference sequence). With 3 bases removed from V and 7 bases from J, the gap between germline ends came to 3 bases. CDR3 sequence (DNA): TGTGCCAGCAGTTTCTACGGGGAGCTGTTTTTT. Translating gives CASSFYGELFF.

This clone was picked up a small number of times. V is TRBV10-1 and J is TRBJ1-2; D remains ambiguous. Germline V gene data show CDR1 as WNHNN and CDR2 as SYGVQD (reference sequence). V was cut by 0 bases and J by 5 bases, with 7 bases left in between. The CDR3 contains 13 residues. In DNA, the CDR3 is TGCGCCAGCAGTGAGTCGTACAGTTATGGCTACACCTTC. Translation gives CASSESYSYGYTF.